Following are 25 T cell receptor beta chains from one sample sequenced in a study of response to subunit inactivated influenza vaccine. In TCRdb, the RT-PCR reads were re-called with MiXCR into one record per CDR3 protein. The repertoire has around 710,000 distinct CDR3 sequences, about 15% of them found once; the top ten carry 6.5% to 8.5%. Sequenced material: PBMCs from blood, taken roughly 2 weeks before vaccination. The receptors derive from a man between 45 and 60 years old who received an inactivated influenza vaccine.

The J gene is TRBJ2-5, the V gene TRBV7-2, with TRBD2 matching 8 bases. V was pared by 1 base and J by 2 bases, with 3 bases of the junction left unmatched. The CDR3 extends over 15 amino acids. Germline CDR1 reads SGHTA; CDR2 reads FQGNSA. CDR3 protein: CASSLVAGMQETQYF. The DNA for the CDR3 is TGTGCCAGCAGCTTAGTAGCGGGAATGCAAGAGACCCAGTACTTC.

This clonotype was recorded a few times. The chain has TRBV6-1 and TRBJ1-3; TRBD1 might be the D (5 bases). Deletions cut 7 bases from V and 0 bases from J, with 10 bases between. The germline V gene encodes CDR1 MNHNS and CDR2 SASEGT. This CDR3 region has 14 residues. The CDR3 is CASKNQGSGNTIYF. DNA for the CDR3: TGTGCCAGCAAGAACCAGGGCTCTGGAAACACCATATATTTT.

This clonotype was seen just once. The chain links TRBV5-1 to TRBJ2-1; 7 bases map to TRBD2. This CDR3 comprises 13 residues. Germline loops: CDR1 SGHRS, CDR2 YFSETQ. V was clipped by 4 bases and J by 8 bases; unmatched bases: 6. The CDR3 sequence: CASSNGAGYEQFF. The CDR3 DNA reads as TGCGCCAGCAGCAACGGAGCGGGATATGAGCAGTTCTTC.

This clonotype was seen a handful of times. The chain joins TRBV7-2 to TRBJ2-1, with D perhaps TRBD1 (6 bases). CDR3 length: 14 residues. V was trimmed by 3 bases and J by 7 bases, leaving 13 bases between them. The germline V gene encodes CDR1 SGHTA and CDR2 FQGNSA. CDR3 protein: CASSFFFRGNEQFF. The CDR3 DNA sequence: TGTGCCAGCAGCTTCTTTTTTAGGGGGAATGAGCAGTTCTTC.

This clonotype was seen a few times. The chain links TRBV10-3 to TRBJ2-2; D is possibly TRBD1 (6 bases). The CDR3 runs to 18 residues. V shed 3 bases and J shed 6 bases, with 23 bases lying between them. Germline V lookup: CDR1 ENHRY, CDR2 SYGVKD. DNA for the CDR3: TGTGCCATCAGTGACCCCAGACAGAAGGACAGCCGGGCCGGGGAGCTGTTTTTT. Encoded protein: CAISDPRQKDSRAGELFF.

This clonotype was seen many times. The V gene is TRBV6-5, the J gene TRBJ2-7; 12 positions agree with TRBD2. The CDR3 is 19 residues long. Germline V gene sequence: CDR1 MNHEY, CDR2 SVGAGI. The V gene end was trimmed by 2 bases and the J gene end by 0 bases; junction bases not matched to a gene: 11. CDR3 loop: CASSYRSTSGGTYSYEQYF. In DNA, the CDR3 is TGTGCCAGCAGTTACCGATCTACTAGCGGGGGGACTTACTCCTACGAGCAGTACTTC.

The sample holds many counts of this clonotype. DNA for the CDR3: TGTGCCAGCAGTCCCGGCCCCATGGGATTTGAGCAGTTCTTC. Translating it yields CASSPGPMGFEQFF. V usage is TRBV12-3 or TRBV12-4 and J usage is TRBJ2-1; D unclear. Trimming cost V 5 bases and J 9 bases, with 17 bases left between them. The CDR3 is made up of 14 amino acids.

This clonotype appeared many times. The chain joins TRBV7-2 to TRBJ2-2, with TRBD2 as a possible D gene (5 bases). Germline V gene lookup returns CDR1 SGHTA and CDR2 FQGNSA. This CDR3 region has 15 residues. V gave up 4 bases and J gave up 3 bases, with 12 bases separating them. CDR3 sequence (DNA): TGTGCCAGCAGCTGGGGAGACACTTACACCGGGGAGCTGTTTTTT. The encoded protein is CASSWGDTYTGELFF.

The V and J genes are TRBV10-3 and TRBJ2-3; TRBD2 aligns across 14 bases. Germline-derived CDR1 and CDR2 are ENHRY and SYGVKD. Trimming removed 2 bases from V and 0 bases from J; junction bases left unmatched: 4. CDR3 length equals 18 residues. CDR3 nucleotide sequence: TGTGCCATCAGTGAGCCGGGACTAGCGGGGGCTAGCACAGATACGCAGTATTTT. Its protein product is CAISEPGLAGASTDTQYF.

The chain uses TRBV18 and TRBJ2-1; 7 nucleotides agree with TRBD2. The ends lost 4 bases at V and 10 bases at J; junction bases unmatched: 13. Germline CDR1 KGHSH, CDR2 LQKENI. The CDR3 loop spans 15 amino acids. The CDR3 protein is CASSLRGSRGGEQFF. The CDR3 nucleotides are TGTGCCAGCTCACTTCGCGGGAGCCGAGGCGGGGAGCAGTTCTTC. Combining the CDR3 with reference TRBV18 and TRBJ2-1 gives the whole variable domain NAGVMQNPRHLVRRRGQEARLRCSPMKGHSHVYWYRQLPEEGLKFMVYLQKENIIDESGMPKERFSAEFPKEGPSILRIQQVVRGDSAAYFCASSLRGSRGGEQFFGPGTRLTVL.

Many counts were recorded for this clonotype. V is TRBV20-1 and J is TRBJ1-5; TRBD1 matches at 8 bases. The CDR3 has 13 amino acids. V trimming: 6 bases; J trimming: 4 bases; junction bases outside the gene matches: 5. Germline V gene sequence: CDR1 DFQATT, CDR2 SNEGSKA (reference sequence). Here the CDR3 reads CSARTGINQPQHF. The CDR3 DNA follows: TGCAGTGCAAGGACAGGGATTAATCAGCCCCAGCATTTT.

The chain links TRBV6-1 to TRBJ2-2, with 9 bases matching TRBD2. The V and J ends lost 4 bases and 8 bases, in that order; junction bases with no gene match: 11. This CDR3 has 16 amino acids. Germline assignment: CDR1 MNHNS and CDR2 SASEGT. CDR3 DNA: TGTGCCAGCAGTGTCCCGGGACTAGCAGGGGGTGGGGAGCTGTTTTTT. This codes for CASSVPGLAGGGELFF.

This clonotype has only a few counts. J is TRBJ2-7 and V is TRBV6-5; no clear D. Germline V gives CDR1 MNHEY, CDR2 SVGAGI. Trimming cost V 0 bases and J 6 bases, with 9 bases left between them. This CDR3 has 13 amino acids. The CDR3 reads CASSYSLTGEQYF. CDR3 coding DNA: TGTGCCAGCAGTTACTCTCTTACGGGCGAGCAGTACTTC.

CDR3 in DNA: TGTGCCAGCAGCTCCAGCGGGCAGACGTACAATGAGCAGTTCTTC. It is translated as CASSSSGQTYNEQFF. This sequence joins TRBV7-2 and TRBJ2-1; weak D call: TRBD2 (6 bases). The germline CDR1 and CDR2 sequences are SGHTA and FQGNSA. The CDR3 extends over 15 amino acids. The V and J ends lost 4 bases and 4 bases respectively, with 14 bases between them. Using reference TRBV7-2 and TRBJ2-1 for the parts outside the CDR3, the full variable domain is GAGVSQSPSNKVTEKGKDVELRCDPISGHTALYWYRQSLGQGLEFLIYFQGNSAPDKSGLPSDRFSAERTGGSVSTLTIQRTQQEDSAVYLCASSSSGQTYNEQFFGPGTRLTVL.

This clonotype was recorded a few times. The CDR3 reads CAISDNNEQYF. The CDR3, as DNA: TGTGCCATCAGTGACAATAACGAGCAGTACTTC. The rearrangement joins TRBV10-3 to TRBJ2-7; D remains unclear. V was shortened by 3 bases and J by 5 bases, with 5 bases between the two germline ends. The CDR3 extends over 11 amino acids. Per germline, CDR1 ENHRY and CDR2 SYGVKD.

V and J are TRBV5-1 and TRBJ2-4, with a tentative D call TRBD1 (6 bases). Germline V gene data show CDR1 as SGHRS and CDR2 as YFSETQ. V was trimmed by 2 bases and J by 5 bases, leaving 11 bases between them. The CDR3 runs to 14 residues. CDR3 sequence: CASSFGTRENIQYF. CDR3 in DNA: TGCGCCAGCAGCTTCGGGACACGGGAAAACATTCAGTACTTC.

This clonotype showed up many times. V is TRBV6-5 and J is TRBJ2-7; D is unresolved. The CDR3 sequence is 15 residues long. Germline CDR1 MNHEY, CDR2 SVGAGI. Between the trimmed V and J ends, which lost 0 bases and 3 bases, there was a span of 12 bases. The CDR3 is CASSYSGNGDYEQYF. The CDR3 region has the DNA TGTGCCAGCAGTTACTCGGGGAATGGGGACTACGAGCAGTACTTC.

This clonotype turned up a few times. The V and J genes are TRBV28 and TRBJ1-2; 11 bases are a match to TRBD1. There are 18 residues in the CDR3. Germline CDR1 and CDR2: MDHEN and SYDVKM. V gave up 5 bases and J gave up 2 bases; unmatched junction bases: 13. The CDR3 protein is CASSAGQGAGALNYGYTF. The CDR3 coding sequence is TGTGCCAGCAGTGCCGGACAGGGGGCCGGGGCTCTCAACTATGGCTACACCTTC.

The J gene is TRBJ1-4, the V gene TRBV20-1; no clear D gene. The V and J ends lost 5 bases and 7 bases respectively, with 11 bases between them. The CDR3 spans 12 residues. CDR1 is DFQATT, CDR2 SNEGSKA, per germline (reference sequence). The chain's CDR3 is CSAQYGLEKLFF. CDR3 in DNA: TGCAGTGCTCAGTACGGTCTTGAAAAACTGTTTTTT.

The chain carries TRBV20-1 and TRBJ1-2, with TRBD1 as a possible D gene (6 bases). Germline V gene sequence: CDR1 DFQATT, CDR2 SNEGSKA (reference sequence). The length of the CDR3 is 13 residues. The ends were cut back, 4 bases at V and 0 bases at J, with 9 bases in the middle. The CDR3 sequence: CSAKTGPNYGYTF. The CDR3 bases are TGCAGTGCTAAGACAGGCCCTAACTATGGCTACACCTTC.

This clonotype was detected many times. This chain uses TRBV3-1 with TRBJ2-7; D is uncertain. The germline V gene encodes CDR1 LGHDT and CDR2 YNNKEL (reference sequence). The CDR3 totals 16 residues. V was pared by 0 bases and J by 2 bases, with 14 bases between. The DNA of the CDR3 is TGTGCCAGCAGCCAAGATCGCCTTTGGGCCACCTACGAGCAGTACTTC. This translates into CASSQDRLWATYEQYF.

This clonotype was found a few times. DNA for the CDR3: TGTGCCAGCAGTGAAATAGGGACTGGGGCCAACGTCCTGACTTTC. It specifies CASSEIGTGANVLTF. This chain connects TRBV2 to TRBJ2-6; D remains unclear. Trimming pared 2 bases from V and 2 bases from J, leaving 7 bases between. Germline CDR1 SNHLY, CDR2 FYNNEI. This CDR3 contains 15 residues.

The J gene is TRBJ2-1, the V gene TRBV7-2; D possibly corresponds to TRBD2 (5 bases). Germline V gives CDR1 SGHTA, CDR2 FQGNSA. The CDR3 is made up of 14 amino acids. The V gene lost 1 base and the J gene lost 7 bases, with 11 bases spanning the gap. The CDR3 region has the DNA TGTGCCAGCAGCTTAGTAGTCGGAGGAAATGAGCAGTTCTTC. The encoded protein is CASSLVVGGNEQFF.

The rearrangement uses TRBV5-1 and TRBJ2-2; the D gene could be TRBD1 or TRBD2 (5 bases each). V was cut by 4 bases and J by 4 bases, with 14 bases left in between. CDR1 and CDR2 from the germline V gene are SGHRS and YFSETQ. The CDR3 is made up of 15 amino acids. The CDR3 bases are TGCGCCAGCAGCACCGGGGCCCAACGCACCGGGGAGCTGTTTTTT. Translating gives CASSTGAQRTGELFF.

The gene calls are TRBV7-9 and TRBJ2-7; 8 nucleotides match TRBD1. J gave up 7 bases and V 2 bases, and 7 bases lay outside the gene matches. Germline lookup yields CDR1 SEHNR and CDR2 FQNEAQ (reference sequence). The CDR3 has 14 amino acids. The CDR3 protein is CASSLPGRGHEQYF. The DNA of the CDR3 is TGTGCCAGCAGCTTACCGGGCAGGGGGCATGAGCAGTACTTC.